The 16 T cell receptor beta chains below come from one sample, sequenced in a study of cytotoxic CD8 clonotypes in ibrutinib-treated CLL. Repertoires were generated with immunoSEQ multiplex PCR, while TCRdb's copy carries only in-frame clones and drops some. The profile covers about 140,000 clones, with 80% appearing a single time and 6.5% to 8% taken by the ten largest. The material sequenced was PBMCs, taken after 36 months of ibrutinib treatment. All receptors derive from a human donor with chronic lymphocytic leukemia.

The chain carries TRBV5-6 and TRBJ2-7; 9 nucleotides line up with TRBD1. Trimming at V came to 3 bases and at J to 3 bases, leaving 7 bases not matched to a gene. From germline, CDR1 is SGHDT and CDR2 YYEEEE. This CDR3 is 15 amino acids long. CDR3 coding DNA: TGTGCCAGCAGCTACCTACAGGGGGCGAGCTACGAGCAGTACTTC. Its protein is CASSYLQGASYEQYF.

The V and J genes are TRBV28 and TRBJ2-5; D may be TRBD1 or TRBD2 (6 bases each). CDR1 and CDR2 (germline): MDHEN, SYDVKM. The CDR3 covers 14 residues. V lost 5 bases and J 9 bases, leaving 19 bases between the germline ends. CDR3 protein: CASSPAPRRGAQYF. DNA for the CDR3: TGTGCCAGCAGTCCCGCCCCCCGGAGGGGGGCCCAGTACTTC.

The chain combines TRBV18 with TRBJ1-4; 7 bases match TRBD1. The V gene end was trimmed by 0 bases and the J gene end by 4 bases; junction bases not matched to a gene: 2. The CDR3 loop spans 15 amino acids. From germline, CDR1 is KGHSH and CDR2 LQKENI. CDR3 region: CASSPPGGFNEKLFF. DNA of the CDR3: TGTGCCAGCTCACCACCAGGGGGCTTTAATGAAAAACTGTTTTTT.

The chain recombines TRBV19 with TRBJ1-6, with TRBD1 matching 11 bases. Germline CDR1 LNHDA, CDR2 SQIVND (reference sequence). The CDR3 spans 13 residues. J gave up 10 bases and V 11 bases, and 7 bases lay outside the gene matches. The CDR3: CACKGTGGSPLHF. The CDR3 coding sequence is TGTGCCTGCAAGGGGACAGGGGGATCACCCCTCCACTTT.

CDR3 DNA sequence: TGTGCCAGCAGTTCCCGACTAGCGTTGGCCTACGAGCAGTACTTC. This translates into CASSSRLALAYEQYF. The J gene is TRBJ2-7, the V gene TRBV2, with TRBD2 matching 8 bases. CDR3 size: 15 residues. Germline-derived CDR1 and CDR2 are SNHLY and FYNNEI. The J segment lost 2 bases and the V segment lost 5 bases, leaving 8 bases of the junction unmatched.

In its sample, this clone was seen many times. The rearrangement links TRBV20-1 to TRBJ2-7, with unresolved D. With 7 bases removed from V and 0 bases from J, the gap between germline ends came to 7 bases. This CDR3 is 11 amino acids long. CDR1 and CDR2 from the germline V gene are DFQATT and SNEGSKA (reference sequence). CDR3 nucleotides: TGCAGTGTTGTTCACTCCTACGAGCAGTACTTC. This encodes CSVVHSYEQYF.

The chain couples TRBV5-1 to TRBJ2-3, with D tentatively TRBD1 (5 bases). V was trimmed by 4 bases and J by 2 bases, leaving 17 bases between them. The CDR3 length is 16 residues. Germline CDR1 and CDR2: SGHRS and YFSETQ. The CDR3: CASSQRVQVFTDTQYF. The CDR3, as DNA: TGCGCCAGCAGCCAACGCGTACAGGTCTTCACAGATACGCAGTATTTT.

The rearrangement joins TRBV5-4 to TRBJ2-7; D possibly corresponds to TRBD2 (6 bases). This CDR3 contains 14 residues. Looked up from germline, CDR1 is SGHNT and CDR2 is YYREEE (reference sequence). The ends were cut back, 4 bases at V and 6 bases at J, with 17 bases in the middle. The CDR3 reads CASSPLAGRSEQYF. DNA of the CDR3: TGTGCCAGCAGCCCCTTGGCGGGGCGCAGCGAGCAGTACTTC.

The V call is TRBV30, the J call TRBJ1-4, with D perhaps matching TRBD1 (6 bases). V gave up 0 bases and J gave up 5 bases, with 13 bases separating them. The CDR3 has 15 amino acids. Germline V gene sequence: CDR1 GTSNPN, CDR2 SVGIG (reference sequence). The CDR3 here is CAWSVKGGLNEKLFF. The DNA for the CDR3 is TGTGCCTGGAGTGTTAAAGGGGGGCTCAATGAAAAACTGTTTTTT.

The chain combines TRBV7-6 with TRBJ2-7; D might be TRBD1 (5 bases). From germline, CDR1 is SGHVS and CDR2 FNYEAQ. The germline V and J ends were trimmed by 5 bases and 7 bases, with 18 bases remaining between them. This CDR3 has 14 amino acids. CDR3 sequence (DNA): TGTGCCAGCAGCCCCCTGGACACCCGCAGGGAGCAGTACTTC. Translation: CASSPLDTRREQYF.

The chain recombines TRBV6-5 with TRBJ1-1; no clear D gene. V lost 5 bases to trimming and J lost 0 bases, with 10 bases between them. Germline V lookup: CDR1 MNHEY, CDR2 SVGAGI. The CDR3 consists of 14 residues. The CDR3 loop is CASSLHSLNTEAFF. The CDR3 region has the DNA TGTGCCAGCAGTCTCCACAGCCTGAACACTGAAGCTTTCTTT.

J is TRBJ2-2 and V is TRBV19, with D unresolved. Germline V lookup: CDR1 LNHDA, CDR2 SQIVND (reference sequence). This CDR3 is 14 amino acids long. The V end lost 1 base, the J end lost 5 bases, and 8 bases lay between the germline ends. The CDR3 is CASSIGGRTGELFF. In DNA form, the CDR3 reads TGTGCCAGTAGTATAGGGGGAAGGACCGGGGAGCTGTTTTTT.

The chain combines TRBV20-1 with TRBJ2-1; D is unclear. The CDR3 has 11 amino acids. Trimming removed 3 bases from V and 8 bases from J, with 8 bases in between. Germline V gene sequence: CDR1 DFQATT, CDR2 SNEGSKA (reference sequence). CDR3: CSASDPHEQFF. The CDR3, as DNA: TGCAGTGCTAGCGACCCGCATGAGCAGTTCTTC.

This chain links TRBV5-4 with TRBJ2-7; D remains unclear. This CDR3 is built from 11 residues. CDR1 is SGHNT and CDR2 is YYREEE in the germline V gene (reference sequence). V was shortened by 4 bases and J by 3 bases, with 5 bases between the two germline ends. The CDR3 loop reads CASSTHYEQYF. The CDR3 nucleotides are TGTGCCAGCAGCACCCACTACGAGCAGTACTTC.

This clone was seen many times. V usage is TRBV28 and J usage is TRBJ1-1; possible D gene TRBD1, 6 bases. Germline CDR1 reads MDHEN; CDR2 reads SYDVKM. V was clipped by 5 bases and J by 5 bases, with 9 bases between them. CDR3 length: 12 amino acids. This CDR3 is CASSQGGTEAFF. DNA for the CDR3: TGTGCCAGCAGTCAAGGGGGAACTGAAGCTTTCTTT. Complete variable domain (other parts from reference TRBV28 and TRBJ1-1): DVKVTQSSRYLVKRTGEKVFLECVQDMDHENMFWYRQDPGLGLRLIYFSYDVKMKEKGDIPEGYSVSREKKERFSLILESASTNQTSMYLCASSQGGTEAFFGQGTRLTVV.

The V gene is TRBV5-1, the J gene TRBJ1-6; a weak D match, TRBD1 (5 bases). Germline-derived CDR1 and CDR2 are SGHRS and YFSETQ. The V end was cut by 4 bases, the J end by 12 bases, with 14 bases between. The CDR3 consists of 13 residues. The CDR3 nucleotides read TGCGCCAGCAGCCGGGGGTGGGGTGAACCCCTCCACTTT. This sequence encodes CASSRGWGEPLHF.